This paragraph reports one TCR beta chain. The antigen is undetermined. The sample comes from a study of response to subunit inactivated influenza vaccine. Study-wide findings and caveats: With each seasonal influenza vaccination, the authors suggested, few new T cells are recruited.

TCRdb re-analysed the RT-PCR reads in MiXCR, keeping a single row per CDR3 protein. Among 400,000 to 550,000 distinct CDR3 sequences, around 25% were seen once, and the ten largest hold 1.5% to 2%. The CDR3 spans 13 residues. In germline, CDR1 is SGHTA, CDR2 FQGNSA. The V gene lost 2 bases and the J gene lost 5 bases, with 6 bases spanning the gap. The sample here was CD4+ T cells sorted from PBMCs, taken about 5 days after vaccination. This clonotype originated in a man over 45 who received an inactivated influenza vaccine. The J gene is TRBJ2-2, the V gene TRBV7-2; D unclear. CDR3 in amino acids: CASSLPTTGELFF. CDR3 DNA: TGTGCCAGCAGCTTACCGACGACCGGGGAGCTGTTTTTT.